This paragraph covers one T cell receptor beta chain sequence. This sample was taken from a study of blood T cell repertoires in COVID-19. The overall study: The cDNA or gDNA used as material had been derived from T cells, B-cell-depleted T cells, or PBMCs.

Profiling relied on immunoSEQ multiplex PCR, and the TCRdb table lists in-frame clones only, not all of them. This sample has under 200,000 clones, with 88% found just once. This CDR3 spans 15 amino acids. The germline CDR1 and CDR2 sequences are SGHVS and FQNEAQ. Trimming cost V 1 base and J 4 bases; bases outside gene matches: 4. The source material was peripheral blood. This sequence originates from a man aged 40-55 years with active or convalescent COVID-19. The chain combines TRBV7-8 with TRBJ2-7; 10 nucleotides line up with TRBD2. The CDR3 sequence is CASSLVTSGIYEQYF. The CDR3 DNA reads TGTGCCAGCAGCTTAGTAACTAGCGGGATATACGAGCAGTACTTC. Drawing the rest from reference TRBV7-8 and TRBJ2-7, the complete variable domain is GAGVSQSPRYKVAKRGQDVALRCDPISGHVSLFWYQQALGQGPEFLTYFQNEAQLDKSGLPSDRFFAERPEGSVSTLKIQRTQQEDSAVYLCASSLVTSGIYEQYFGPGTRLTVT.